These 20 T cell receptor beta chains originate from one sample sequenced in a study of blood T cells in healthy people across ages. Primers used in a second PCR of about 6 to 11 cycles were a sample-barcoded 5' primer and a J-beta primer mix. MiXCR, applied by TCRdb to the 5' RACE reads, yields one record per CDR3 protein. The sample consists of 1.5 million to 2 million distinct CDR3 sequences, roughly 27% of them appearing once. Sequencing was carried out using blood. These TCRs come from a woman between 25 and 40 years old in good health.

The rearrangement uses TRBV11-2 and TRBJ2-2, with TRBD2 matching 12 bases. In germline, CDR1 is SGHAT, CDR2 FQNNGV. The J segment lost 5 bases and the V segment lost 4 bases, leaving 5 bases of the junction unmatched. The CDR3 totals 16 residues. CDR3 DNA: TGTGCCAGCAGCTCCTCTAGCGGGGGGGCGACCGGGGAGCTGTTTTTT. This codes for CASSSSSGGATGELFF.

This chain connects TRBV6-2 or TRBV6-3 to TRBJ2-1; D is undetermined. Trimming removed 5 bases from V and 8 bases from J, with 13 bases in between. Germline V lookup: CDR1 MNHEY, CDR2 SVGEGT. The CDR3 is made up of 13 amino acids. CDR3 nucleotide sequence: TGTGCCAGCAGTAACGGACGGACCTATGAGCAGTTCTTC. It codes for CASSNGRTYEQFF.

Comments on this clonotype: One junction end disagrees with the germline gene, perhaps due to a read error. The chain links TRBV6-1 to TRBJ1-5; the match to TRBD1 covers 12 bases. Germline V gives CDR1 MNHNS, CDR2 SASEGT. The length of the CDR3 is 18 residues. CDR3 in amino acids: CAVGRDRGRVGSSQPQHF. CDR3 in DNA: TGTGCCGTAGGCCGGGACAGGGGGCGTGTTGGTAGCAGTCAGCCCCAGCATTTT.

This clonotype was counted only a few times. The chain couples TRBV28 to TRBJ2-1; 8 bases match TRBD1. J lost 8 bases, V lost 2 bases, and 8 bases had no gene match. This CDR3 comprises 15 residues. The germline V gene has CDR1 MDHEN and CDR2 SYDVKM. This CDR3 is CASSLRGRGPDEQFF. The DNA of the CDR3 is TGTGCCAGCAGTTTAAGGGGCAGGGGGCCGGATGAGCAGTTCTTC.

The chain combines TRBV27 with TRBJ1-5; tentative D call: TRBD1 (6 bases). Trimming took 6 bases from V and 0 from J, leaving 18 bases between them. The CDR3 is made up of 17 amino acids. Germline loops: CDR1 MNHEY, CDR2 SMNVEV (reference sequence). The CDR3 sequence is CASSTIGGRDSNQPQHF. Here the CDR3 DNA reads TGTGCCAGCAGCACCATCGGGGGCAGGGATAGCAATCAGCCCCAGCATTTT.

To note about this clonotype: One end of the junction varies from germline; a read error may be responsible. The chain combines TRBV18 with TRBJ2-5, with D possibly being TRBD1 or TRBD2 (5 bases each). CDR1 and CDR2 from the germline V gene are KGHSH and LQKENI. CDR3 length: 15 amino acids. This chain's CDR3 is CTSSPAQLGAETQYF. CDR3 coding DNA: TGTACCAGCTCTCCTGCTCAACTAGGGGCGGAGACCCAGTACTTC.

Regarding this clonotype: The DNA is left out, because the CDR3 cannot be placed on it with certainty; the CDR3 is given as TCRdb lists it. CDR3 in amino acids: CASSIYLCSVDPLVAGGETQYF. The chain has TRBV5-1 and TRBJ2-5; TRBD2 was called by the table and not checked on the DNA. Germline V gene data show CDR1 as SGHRS and CDR2 as YFSETQ. The CDR3 totals 22 residues, both ends included.

For this clonotype: A read error may explain this, as a much larger clone is one base away. The chain couples TRBV7-2 to TRBJ2-5; D is possibly TRBD1 or TRBD2 (6 bases each). Germline CDR1 and CDR2: SGHTA and FQGNSA. CDR3 size: 17 residues. The CDR3 DNA follows: TGTGCCAGCCGGTCGGTTGGGGGGCCCAGCCTTCAAGAGACCCGGTACTTC. It yields the protein CASRSVGGPSLQETRYF. The whole variable domain, remainder taken from reference TRBV7-2 and TRBJ2-5, is GAGVSQSPSNKVTEKGKDVELRCDPISGHTALYWYRQSLGQGLEFLIYFQGNSAPDKSGLPSDRFSAERTGGSVSTLTIQRTQQEDSAVYLCASRSVGGPSLQETRYFGPGTRLLVL.

The table lists this clonotype with a few counts. The genes are TRBV6-1 and TRBJ1-2, with TRBD1 matching 9 bases. The V gene end was trimmed by 6 bases and the J gene end by 3 bases; junction bases not matched to a gene: 5. Germline assignment: CDR1 MNHNS and CDR2 SASEGT. This CDR3 spans 14 amino acids. CDR3 loop: CASRRDRADYGYTF. CDR3 nucleotides: TGTGCCAGCAGGAGGGACAGGGCGGACTATGGCTACACCTTC.

This chain uses TRBV6-6 with TRBJ1-1; possible D gene TRBD1, 5 bases. The V gene lost 6 bases and the J gene lost 7 bases, with 15 bases spanning the gap. The CDR3 has 13 residues. The germline CDR1 and CDR2 sequences are MNHNY and SVGAGI (reference sequence). CDR3 bases: TGTGCCAGCAGCCCCGTGGACGGGGGTGAAGCTTTCTTT. Its protein product is CASSPVDGGEAFF.

The V gene is TRBV20-1, the J gene TRBJ2-7, with D unresolved. Germline CDR1 DFQATT, CDR2 SNEGSKA (reference sequence). The CDR3 runs 14 residues. Trimming removed 7 bases at V and 7 bases at J, with 23 bases between. The CDR3 coding sequence is TGCAGTGTAAGGCGCCCGGGCCGACGCTTGGAGCAGTACTTC. Residues: CSVRRPGRRLEQYF.

The chain carries TRBV12-3 or TRBV12-4 and TRBJ1-5, with D possibly TRBD1 on 5 matching bases. CDR3 size: 15 residues. Trimming left V 3 bases short and J 5 bases short, with 14 bases between. The CDR3 here is CASSLGGVFDQPQHF. CDR3 sequence (DNA): TGTGCCAGCAGTTTGGGAGGGGTCTTCGATCAGCCCCAGCATTTT.

Details on this clonotype: One base away lies a much larger clone, so this may be a sequencing read error. The chain combines TRBV7-2 with TRBJ2-1; 9 nucleotides match TRBD2. Germline-derived CDR1 and CDR2 are SGHTA and FQGNSA. V trimming: 5 bases; J trimming: 10 bases; junction bases outside the gene matches: 18. This CDR3 contains 17 residues. The chain's CDR3 is CASSPWVIAGATYEQFF. DNA for the CDR3: TGTGCCAGCAGCCCCTGGGTGATAGCGGGAGCAACCTACGAGCAGTTCTTC.

The chain couples TRBV20-1 to TRBJ2-1; weak D call: TRBD1 (5 bases). The CDR3 covers 11 residues. Germline V CDR1 and CDR2: DFQATT, SNEGSKA (reference sequence). Trimming took 6 bases from V and 5 from J, leaving 8 bases between them. This chain's CDR3 is CSADTDNEQFF. Here the CDR3 DNA reads TGCAGTGCGGACACAGACAATGAGCAGTTCTTC.

For this clonotype: It may be a read error: a sequence one base away is much more abundant. J is TRBJ2-7 and V is TRBV5-1, with 7 bases aligning to TRBD1. This CDR3 spans 15 amino acids. V was pared by 5 bases and J by 7 bases, with 15 bases of the junction left unmatched. Germline CDR1 SGHRS, CDR2 YFSETQ. The CDR3 is CASSPLRDRLYEQYF. CDR3 bases: TGCGCCAGCAGTCCCCTCCGGGACAGACTTTATGAGCAGTACTTC.

This rearrangement joins TRBV7-9 to TRBJ1-1; 8 bases fit TRBD1. This CDR3 spans 13 amino acids. Trimming took 5 bases from V and 11 from J; bases not matched to a gene: 10. Germline CDR1 SEHNR, CDR2 FQNEAQ (reference sequence). Here the CDR3 DNA reads TGTGCCAGCAGCGACCGACAGGGGATAACGGCTTTCTTT. Translating gives CASSDRQGITAFF.

This chain links TRBV14 with TRBJ2-1; 12 nucleotides align to TRBD2. V trimming: 0 bases; J trimming: 0 bases; junction bases outside the gene matches: 9. Germline lookup yields CDR1 SGHDN and CDR2 FVKESK. CDR3 length equals 20 residues. In DNA, the CDR3 is TGTGCCAGCAGCCAAGAGTTGCGGACTAGCGGGACCTACTCCTACAATGAGCAGTTCTTC. Translation gives CASSQELRTSGTYSYNEQFF.

This chain uses TRBV6-5 with TRBJ2-1; 10 bases line up with TRBD2. This CDR3 is 16 amino acids long. The junction had 7 bases not matched to a gene; V was cut back by 0 bases and J by 8 bases. The germline V gene encodes CDR1 MNHEY and CDR2 SVGAGI. This CDR3 reads CASSYSYLAGADEQFF. The CDR3, as DNA: TGTGCCAGCAGTTACTCTTACCTAGCGGGGGCAGATGAGCAGTTCTTC.

This clonotype was seen a few times. In DNA, the CDR3 is TGTGCCAGCAGCTTAGCGCGGGGAGGGCGAGAGACCCAGTACTTC. Protein: CASSLARGGRETQYF. V usage is TRBV7-9 and J usage is TRBJ2-5; TRBD2 matches 7 bases. After removal of 0 bases from V and 4 bases from J, the junction contained 5 bases not matched to a gene. Germline V gives CDR1 SEHNR, CDR2 FQNEAQ (reference sequence). This CDR3 contains 15 residues.

This clonotype has a handful of counts. The CDR3 DNA reads as TGTGCCACCAGGATTGGGCAGGGCACCCAAGAGACCCAGTACTTC. Translation gives CATRIGQGTQETQYF. The chain employs TRBV15 and TRBJ2-5; a possible D gene is TRBD1 (5 bases). Germline CDR1 is LNHNV and CDR2 is YYDKDF (reference sequence). The CDR3 totals 15 residues. The V end lost 6 bases, the J end lost 1 base, and 15 bases lay between the germline ends.